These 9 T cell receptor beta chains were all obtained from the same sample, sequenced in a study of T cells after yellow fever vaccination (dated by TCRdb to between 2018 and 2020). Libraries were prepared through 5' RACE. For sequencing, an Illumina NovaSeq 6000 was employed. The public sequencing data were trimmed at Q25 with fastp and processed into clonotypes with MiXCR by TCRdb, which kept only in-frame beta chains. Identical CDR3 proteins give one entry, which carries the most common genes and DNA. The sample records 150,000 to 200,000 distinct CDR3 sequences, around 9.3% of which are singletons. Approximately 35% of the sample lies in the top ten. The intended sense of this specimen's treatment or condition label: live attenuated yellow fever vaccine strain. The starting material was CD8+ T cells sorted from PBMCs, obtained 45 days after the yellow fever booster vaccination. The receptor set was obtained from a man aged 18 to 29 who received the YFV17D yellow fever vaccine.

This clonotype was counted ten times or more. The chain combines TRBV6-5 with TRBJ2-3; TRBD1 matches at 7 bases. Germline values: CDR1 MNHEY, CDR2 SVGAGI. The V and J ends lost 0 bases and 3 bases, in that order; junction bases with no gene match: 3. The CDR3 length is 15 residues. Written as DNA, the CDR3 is TGTGCCAGCAGTTACTCTCGGGACAGTACAGATACGCAGTATTTT. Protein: CASSYSRDSTDTQYF.

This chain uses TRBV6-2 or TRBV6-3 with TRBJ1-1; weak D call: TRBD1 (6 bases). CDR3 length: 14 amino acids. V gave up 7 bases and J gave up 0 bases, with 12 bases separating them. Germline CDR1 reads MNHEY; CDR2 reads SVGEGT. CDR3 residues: CASKRGQLNTEAFF. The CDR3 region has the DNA TGTGCCAGCAAGAGAGGACAGTTGAACACTGAAGCTTTCTTT.

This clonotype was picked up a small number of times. CDR3 DNA sequence: TGTGCCAGCAGCCGGATGGACAGAGAAGAGACCCAGTACTTC. This translates into CASSRMDREETQYF. The chain links TRBV7-2 to TRBJ2-5; tentatively, D is TRBD1 (6 bases). Germline assignment: CDR1 SGHTA and CDR2 FQGNSA. CDR3 size: 14 residues. With 5 bases removed from V and 3 bases from J, the gap between germline ends came to 13 bases.

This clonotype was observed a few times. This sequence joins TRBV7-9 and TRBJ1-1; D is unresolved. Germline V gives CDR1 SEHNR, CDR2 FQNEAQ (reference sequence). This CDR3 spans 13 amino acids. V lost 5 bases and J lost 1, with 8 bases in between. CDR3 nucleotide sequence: TGTGCCAGCAGCGGTTACAGGAACACTGAAGCTTTCTTT. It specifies CASSGYRNTEAFF.

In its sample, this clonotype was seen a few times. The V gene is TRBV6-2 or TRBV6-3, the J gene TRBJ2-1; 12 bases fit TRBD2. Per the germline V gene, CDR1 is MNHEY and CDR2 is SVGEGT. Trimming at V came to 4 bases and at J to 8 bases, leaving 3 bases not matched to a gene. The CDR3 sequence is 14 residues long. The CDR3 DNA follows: TGTGCCAGCAGTTCTAGCGGGGGGGCCCATGAGCAGTTCTTC. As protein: CASSSSGGAHEQFF.

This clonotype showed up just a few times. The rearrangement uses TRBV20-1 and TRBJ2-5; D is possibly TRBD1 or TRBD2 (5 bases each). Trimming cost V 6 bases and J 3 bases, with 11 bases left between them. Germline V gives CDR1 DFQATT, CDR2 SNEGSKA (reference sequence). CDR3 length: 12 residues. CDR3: CSAGTDEETQYF. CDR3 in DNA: TGCAGTGCAGGGACGGACGAAGAGACCCAGTACTTC.

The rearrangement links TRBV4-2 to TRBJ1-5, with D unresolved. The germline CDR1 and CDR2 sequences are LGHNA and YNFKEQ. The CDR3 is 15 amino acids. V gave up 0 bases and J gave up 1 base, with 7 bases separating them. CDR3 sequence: CASSQEELSNQPQHF. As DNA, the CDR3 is TGTGCCAGCAGCCAAGAAGAGCTCAGCAATCAGCCCCAGCATTTT.

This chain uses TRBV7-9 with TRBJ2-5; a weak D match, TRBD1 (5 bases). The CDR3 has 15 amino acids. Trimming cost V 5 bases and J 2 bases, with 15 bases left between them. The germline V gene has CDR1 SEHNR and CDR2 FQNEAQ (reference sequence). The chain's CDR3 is CASSLGAQHQETQYF. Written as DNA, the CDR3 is TGTGCCAGCAGCCTAGGGGCCCAGCATCAAGAGACCCAGTACTTC.

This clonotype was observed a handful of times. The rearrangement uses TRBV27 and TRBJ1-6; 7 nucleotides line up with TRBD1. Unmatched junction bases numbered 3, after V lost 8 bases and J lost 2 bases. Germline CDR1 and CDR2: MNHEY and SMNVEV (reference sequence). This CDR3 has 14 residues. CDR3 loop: CASLGQAYNSPLHF. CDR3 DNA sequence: TGTGCCAGCTTAGGACAGGCCTATAATTCACCCCTCCACTTT.